This T cell receptor beta chain was documented in a study of blood T cell repertoires in COVID-19. Across the study: PBMCs, B-cell-depleted T cells, or T cells provided the cDNA or gDNA that made up the material.

Clones were sequenced by immunoSEQ multiplex PCR, and TCRdb holds only the in-frame ones, with some missing. The data contain roughly 70,000 clones, around 87% of them singletons. This clone was seen a single time. The CDR3 spans 13 residues. The junction had 3 bases not matched to a gene; V was cut back by 2 bases and J by 6 bases. Germline values: CDR1 LGHDT, CDR2 YNNKEL (reference sequence). Sequenced sample: peripheral blood. The receptor was isolated from a man over 45 with active COVID-19. This chain connects TRBV3-1 (or the pseudogene TRBV3-2) to TRBJ1-2, with 7 bases aligning to TRBD1. The DNA of the CDR3 is TGTGCCAGCAGCCAAACAGGGGCGGATGGCTACACCTTC. Protein sequence: CASSQTGADGYTF.